Each of the 27 T cell receptor beta chains below was sequenced from the same sample in a study of siplizumab effects on memory and regulatory T cells. Data came from immunoSEQ multiplex PCR; TCRdb stores just in-frame clones and leaves some out. The repertoire has about 100,000 clones, around 90% of them found once; the top ten carry about 1.1%. The material sequenced was CD4+ T cells sorted from blood. The receptors stem from a human donor in good health.

The chain recombines TRBV5-1 with TRBJ2-7; D is perhaps TRBD1 (5 bases). Per germline, CDR1 SGHRS and CDR2 YFSETQ. Trimming pared 5 bases from V and 5 bases from J, leaving 14 bases between. The CDR3 contains 13 residues. The CDR3 region has the DNA TGCGCCAGCAGTCGAGACAGAGTGGACGAGCAGTACTTC. It specifies CASSRDRVDEQYF. The complete variable domain, with remaining parts taken from reference TRBV5-1 and TRBJ2-7, reads KAGVTQTPRYLIKTRGQQVTLSCSPISGHRSVSWYQQTPGQGLQFLFEYFSETQRNKGNFPGRFSGRQFSNSRSEMNVSTLELGDSALYLCASSRDRVDEQYFGPGTRLTVT.

This chain links TRBV18 with TRBJ1-1; D unresolved. Trimming pared 2 bases from V and 3 bases from J, leaving 13 bases between. The CDR3 runs 15 residues. Germline CDR1 KGHSH, CDR2 LQKENI. The CDR3 DNA reads TGTGCCAGCTCACCAGACCCAACTGGGGACACTGAAGCTTTCTTT. Protein: CASSPDPTGDTEAFF.

In its sample, this clone was seen once. The chain employs TRBV11-2 and TRBJ2-1; 12 bases are shared with TRBD1. The J segment lost 0 bases and the V segment lost 5 bases, leaving 11 bases of the junction unmatched. The CDR3 spans 19 residues. Germline V gives CDR1 SGHAT, CDR2 FQNNGV. The CDR3 DNA reads TGTGCCAGCAGCCGCTCCGGGACAGGGGGCTGGAGCTCCTACAATGAGCAGTTCTTC. Amino acid sequence: CASSRSGTGGWSSYNEQFF.

V and J are TRBV7-2 and TRBJ2-5; the match to TRBD2 covers 9 bases. Looked up from germline, CDR1 is SGHTA and CDR2 is FQGNSA. The V segment lost 3 bases and the J segment 2 bases; nucleotides outside the gene matches: 4. CDR3 length: 15 residues. DNA for the CDR3: TGTGCCAGCAGCTTCACTAGCGGGCCTCAAGAGACCCAGTACTTC. Translation: CASSFTSGPQETQYF.

The rearrangement uses TRBV19 and TRBJ1-5, with TRBD1 matching 9 bases. There are 16 residues in the CDR3. Germline trimming cut 7 bases from V and 2 bases from J; bases unmatched to any gene: 9. Germline CDR1 LNHDA, CDR2 SQIVND (reference sequence). CDR3 region: CASTSQGARGNQPQHF. The CDR3 region has the DNA TGTGCCAGTACCTCACAGGGGGCACGGGGCAATCAGCCCCAGCATTTT.

V gene TRBV5-1 combines with J gene TRBJ1-1; 7 bases align to TRBD1. Germline CDR1 reads SGHRS; CDR2 reads YFSETQ. This CDR3 has 18 residues. V trimming: 0 bases; J trimming: 3 bases; junction bases outside the gene matches: 14. The CDR3 sequence: CASSLGRISRQGDTEAFF. CDR3 bases: TGCGCCAGCAGCTTGGGCCGGATTAGTCGACAGGGAGACACTGAAGCTTTCTTT.

The chain combines TRBV11-1 with TRBJ1-1; D remains ambiguous. This CDR3 spans 13 amino acids. Deletions cut 2 bases from V and 5 bases from J, with 9 bases between. Germline V lookup: CDR1 SGHAT, CDR2 FQDESV (reference sequence). This CDR3 reads CASSLKRSTEAFF. CDR3 sequence (DNA): TGTGCCAGCAGCTTAAAGAGGAGTACTGAAGCTTTCTTT. The full variable domain, in which reference TRBV11-1 and TRBJ1-1 provide the parts outside the CDR3, is EAEVAQSPRYKITEKSQAVAFWCDPISGHATLYWYRQILGQGPELLVQFQDESVVDDSQLPKDRFSAERLKGVDSTLKIQPAELGDSAMYLCASSLKRSTEAFFGQGTRLTVV.

This chain joins TRBV6-5 and TRBJ2-2, with D unresolved. Germline-derived CDR1 and CDR2 are MNHEY and SVGAGI. The CDR3 covers 13 residues. V gave up 4 bases and J gave up 3 bases, with 6 bases separating them. This CDR3 reads CASSFTHTGELFF. In nucleotides, the CDR3 is TGTGCCAGCAGTTTCACTCACACCGGGGAGCTGTTTTTT.

The V call is TRBV27, the J call TRBJ1-2; D is perhaps TRBD1 (5 bases). Trimming left V 5 bases short and J 9 bases short, with 13 bases between. The CDR3 runs to 12 residues. Germline V gene lookup returns CDR1 MNHEY and CDR2 SMNVEV (reference sequence). The CDR3 protein is CASSPQGLRYTF. The CDR3 DNA reads TGTGCCAGCAGTCCGCAGGGTTTACGCTACACCTTC.

The chain combines TRBV11-2 with TRBJ1-1; D might be TRBD1 (6 bases). The V end lost 0 bases, the J end lost 6 bases, and 11 bases lay between the germline ends. This CDR3 has 14 amino acids. CDR1 is SGHAT and CDR2 is FQNNGV in the germline V gene. CDR3 amino acids: CASSLDWTDPEAFF. CDR3 DNA sequence: TGTGCCAGCAGCTTAGACTGGACAGACCCTGAAGCTTTCTTT.

The gene calls are TRBV19 and TRBJ1-5; D gene ambiguous. Germline V CDR1 and CDR2: LNHDA, SQIVND (reference sequence). This CDR3 comprises 13 residues. Trimming pared 4 bases from V and 6 bases from J, leaving 10 bases between. The CDR3: CASSKAGAQPQHF. CDR3 nucleotide sequence: TGTGCCAGTAGTAAGGCGGGAGCTCAGCCCCAGCATTTT. Combining the CDR3 with reference TRBV19 and TRBJ1-5 gives the whole variable domain DGGITQSPKYLFRKEGQNVTLSCEQNLNHDAMYWYRQDPGQGLRLIYYSQIVNDFQKGDIAEGYSVSREKKESFPLTVTSAQKNPTAFYLCASSKAGAQPQHFGDGTRLSIL.

The V and J genes are TRBV30 and TRBJ1-2; unclear D gene. The CDR3 spans 14 residues. CDR1 is GTSNPN, CDR2 SVGIG, per germline (reference sequence). The ends were cut back, 0 bases at V and 7 bases at J, with 15 bases in the middle. CDR3 in DNA: TGTGCCTGGAGTGTAAGTGGGATTCCGCCTGGCTACACCTTC. The encoded protein is CAWSVSGIPPGYTF.

Remarks on this clone: Other DNA variants within this sample encode the same CDR3. This chain joins TRBV30 and TRBJ1-5, with TRBD1 identical over 7 bases. This CDR3 is 13 amino acids long. Germline CDR1 reads GTSNPN; CDR2 reads SVGIG (reference sequence). V shed 0 bases and J 4 bases; nucleotides not matched to a gene: 0. This CDR3 is CAWSVRGNQPQHF. The CDR3 nucleotides are TGTGCCTGGAGTGTCAGGGGGAATCAGCCCCAGCATTTT.

The chain is built from TRBV2 and TRBJ2-4; 7 nucleotides match TRBD1. The CDR3 loop spans 14 amino acids. From germline, CDR1 is SNHLY and CDR2 FYNNEI. V gave up 7 bases and J gave up 8 bases; unmatched junction bases: 11. CDR3 loop: CASIRRGRVDIQYF. The CDR3 DNA is TGTGCCAGCATACGTAGGGGGCGAGTGGACATTCAGTACTTC. Full variable domain (missing parts from reference TRBV2 and TRBJ2-4): EPEVTQTPSHQVTQMGQEVILRCVPISNHLYFYWYRQILGQKVEFLVSFYNNEISEKSEIFDDQFSVERPDGSNFTLKIRSTKLEDSAMYFCASIRRGRVDIQYFGAGTRLSVL.

The chain carries TRBV2 and TRBJ2-1; D is possibly TRBD2 (6 bases). Germline-derived CDR1 and CDR2 are SNHLY and FYNNEI. This CDR3 contains 13 residues. V was trimmed by 5 bases and J by 5 bases, leaving 10 bases between them. The CDR3 sequence is CASSRLDNNEQFF. The CDR3 coding sequence is TGTGCCAGCAGTCGACTAGACAACAATGAGCAGTTCTTC.

The V gene is TRBV30, the J gene TRBJ2-1, with D possibly matching TRBD1 (5 bases). Per germline, CDR1 GTSNPN and CDR2 SVGIG (reference sequence). V was trimmed by 0 bases and J by 9 bases, leaving 12 bases between them. The CDR3 has 13 amino acids. The CDR3 DNA follows: TGTGCCTGGAGTGTAAACAGGCAAGGTGAGCAGTTCTTC. Translated: CAWSVNRQGEQFF.

CDR3 DNA sequence: TGTGCCAGCAGCTTAGCCCCCTTCAATTACGAGCAGTACTTC. It encodes CASSLAPFNYEQYF. V and J are TRBV7-9 and TRBJ2-7; D gene unclear. Trimming stripped 0 bases from V and 4 bases from J, with 10 bases between. The CDR3 has 14 residues. Germline values: CDR1 SEHNR, CDR2 FQNEAQ (reference sequence).

The chain combines TRBV5-1 with TRBJ2-3; no firm D call. CDR1 and CDR2 from the germline V gene are SGHRS and YFSETQ. The CDR3 covers 12 residues. The V and J ends lost 4 bases and 1 base respectively, with 4 bases between them. CDR3 DNA: TGCGCCAGCAGCCGGGGCACAGATACGCAGTATTTT. Its translation: CASSRGTDTQYF. Combining the CDR3 with reference TRBV5-1 and TRBJ2-3 gives the whole variable domain KAGVTQTPRYLIKTRGQQVTLSCSPISGHRSVSWYQQTPGQGLQFLFEYFSETQRNKGNFPGRFSGRQFSNSRSEMNVSTLELGDSALYLCASSRGTDTQYFGPGTRLTVL.

This clone was recorded once. The chain recombines TRBV5-5 with TRBJ1-5; 7 nucleotides match TRBD1. This CDR3 is built from 15 residues. Germline V gives CDR1 SGHKS, CDR2 YYEKEE (reference sequence). V dropped 4 bases and J dropped 5; count of bases not matched to a gene: 9. CDR3 coding DNA: TGTGCCAGCAGCCCCTACTACAGGGGCGATCAGCCCCAGCATTTT. Translated, it gives CASSPYYRGDQPQHF.

The CDR3, as DNA: TGTGCCAGCAAACGGTCGGTCACAGATACGCAGTATTTT. Its protein product is CASKRSVTDTQYF. The V gene is TRBV2, the J gene TRBJ2-3; D not certain. The germline V and J ends were trimmed by 7 bases and 2 bases, with 10 bases remaining between them. This CDR3 is 13 amino acids long. Germline lookup yields CDR1 SNHLY and CDR2 FYNNEI.

The chain combines TRBV6-1 with TRBJ1-2; weak D call: TRBD1 (6 bases). The germline V and J ends were trimmed by 3 bases and 4 bases, with 12 bases remaining between them. The CDR3 loop spans 14 amino acids. The germline V gene encodes CDR1 MNHNS and CDR2 SASEGT. The CDR3 DNA follows: TGTGCCAGCAGTGAGGGACAAACCTTCTATGGCTACACCTTC. This gives the protein CASSEGQTFYGYTF.

The CDR3 loop is CASSSAGANSPLHF. CDR3 sequence (DNA): TGTGCCAGTAGTAGTGCAGGGGCAAATTCACCCCTCCACTTT. The chain combines TRBV19 with TRBJ1-6, with D perhaps matching TRBD1 (6 bases). Trimming stripped 4 bases from V and 7 bases from J, with 11 bases between. The germline V gene has CDR1 LNHDA and CDR2 SQIVND (reference sequence). The CDR3 extends over 14 amino acids.

The rearrangement joins TRBV5-8 to TRBJ1-5, with D perhaps TRBD1 (6 bases). The V gene's germline CDR1 is SGHTS and CDR2 YDEGEE. There are 16 residues in the CDR3. Trimming removed 0 bases at V and 1 base at J, with 11 bases between. The CDR3 loop is CASSLAVGQSNQPQHF. CDR3 bases: TGTGCCAGCAGCTTGGCCGTGGGACAAAGCAATCAGCCCCAGCATTTT.

The rearrangement joins TRBV27 to TRBJ2-1, with 12 bases lining up with TRBD2. The CDR3 loop spans 20 amino acids. With V trimmed by 6 bases and J by 1 base, 16 bases remained unmatched. Germline assignment: CDR1 MNHEY and CDR2 SMNVEV (reference sequence). Here the CDR3 DNA reads TGTGCCAGCAGGGAGAGGGCTAGCGGGAGGGCCGAGGTTTCCTACAATGAGCAGTTCTTC. It specifies CASRERASGRAEVSYNEQFF.

This clone occurred once. This chain connects TRBV10-3 to TRBJ2-7; D tentatively fits TRBD1 or TRBD2 (5 bases each). V was shortened by 10 bases and J by 2 bases, with 18 bases between the two germline ends. This CDR3 region has 14 residues. CDR1 and CDR2 from the germline V gene are ENHRY and SYGVKD. The DNA of the CDR3 is TGTGCCACCCGGGGACCAATGGAAACCTACGAGCAGTACTTC. Its translation: CATRGPMETYEQYF.

The V call is TRBV28, the J call TRBJ1-1, with D maybe TRBD1 (6 bases). The CDR3 is 13 residues long. V lost 6 bases to trimming and J lost 6 bases, with 14 bases between them. CDR1 is MDHEN, CDR2 SYDVKM, per germline. The CDR3 sequence is CASRTQGGAEAFF. Here the CDR3 DNA reads TGTGCCAGCAGAACACAGGGAGGTGCTGAAGCTTTCTTT.

This CDR3 reads CASSLDSTNNEQFF. The CDR3 bases are TGTGCCAGCAGCTTAGATTCCACGAACAATGAGCAGTTCTTC. V is TRBV11-3 and J is TRBJ2-1; D is undetermined. CDR3 length: 14 residues. Trimming took 0 bases from V and 5 from J, leaving 8 bases between them. Germline V CDR1 and CDR2: SGHNT, YENEEA.